The next 18 T cell receptor beta chains were all read from a single sample in a study of T cell changes during pregnancy in multiple sclerosis. The table came from immunoSEQ multiplex PCR; TCRdb's copy has only in-frame clones and leaves some out. Of tens of thousands of clones listed, approximately 95% were seen once; the top ten hold more than 0.85%. This specimen was peripheral blood, taken in the second trimester of pregnancy. Receptors originate from a female donor in good health, enrolled as a control in a pregnancy study.

V is TRBV5-6 and J is TRBJ2-5; D is possibly TRBD2 (5 bases). V was clipped by 3 bases and J by 2 bases, with 11 bases between them. This CDR3 contains 14 residues. Germline V gene data show CDR1 as SGHDT and CDR2 as YYEEEE. CDR3 sequence: CASSSRVLQETQYF. The CDR3 DNA reads as TGTGCCAGCAGCTCGCGGGTATTACAAGAGACCCAGTACTTC. Full variable domain (outside the CDR3, taken from reference TRBV5-6 and TRBJ2-5): DAGVTQSPTHLIKTRGQQVTLRCSPKSGHDTVSWYQQALGQGPQFIFQYYEEEERQRGNFPDRFSGHQFPNYSSELNVNALLLGDSALYLCASSSRVLQETQYFGPGTRLLVL.

Comment on this clone: An end of the junction does not agree with germline; a read error may underlie this. The V and J genes are TRBV7-2 and TRBJ2-3, with D possibly matching TRBD2 (5 bases). Germline-derived CDR1 and CDR2 are SGHTA and FQGNSA. This CDR3 region has 12 residues. CDR3 DNA: TGTGCCAGCAGTTTAGGACGGGGTACGCAGTATTTT. Translating it yields CASSLGRGTQYF.

The chain links TRBV9 to TRBJ2-7; 7 bases line up with TRBD2. This CDR3 is built from 15 residues. V trimming: 4 bases; J trimming: 7 bases; junction bases outside the gene matches: 14. CDR1 is SGDLS and CDR2 is YYNGEE in the germline V gene. The CDR3 bases are TGTGCCAGCAGCCCGACGGGCGGGAGAGCGGGTGAGCAGTACTTC. Amino acids: CASSPTGGRAGEQYF.

This chain connects TRBV27 to TRBJ1-4; D not certain. CDR3 length: 12 residues. Germline V gene data show CDR1 as MNHEY and CDR2 as SMNVEV (reference sequence). Trimming cost V 6 bases and J 6 bases, with 8 bases left between them. CDR3 in amino acids: CASRRSDEKLFF. Written as DNA, the CDR3 is TGTGCCAGCAGACGGTCCGATGAAAAACTGTTTTTT.

The CDR3 nucleotides are TGTGCCAGCAGCCGCATATACAGGCTGGGGAACTATGGCTACACCTTC. Translation: CASSRIYRLGNYGYTF. The V gene is TRBV27, the J gene TRBJ1-2, with D tentatively TRBD1 (5 bases). This CDR3 has 16 amino acids. The V end was cut by 6 bases, the J end by 2 bases, with 19 bases between. The germline CDR1 and CDR2 sequences are MNHEY and SMNVEV (reference sequence).

This chain connects TRBV2 to TRBJ2-2; 8 positions agree with TRBD2. This CDR3 has 17 amino acids. The junction had 6 bases not matched to a gene; V was cut back by 3 bases and J by 0 bases. CDR1 SNHLY and CDR2 FYNNEI come from the germline V gene. The CDR3 reads CASSDGGTRSNTGELFF. CDR3 coding DNA: TGTGCCAGCAGTGATGGGGGGACTAGATCGAACACCGGGGAGCTGTTTTTT.

This clone was seen only a few times. The rearrangement uses TRBV29-1 and TRBJ1-1; 7 bases line up with TRBD1. Germline V gene sequence: CDR1 SQVTM, CDR2 ANQGSEA. This CDR3 has 13 amino acids. The V segment lost 3 bases and the J segment 3 bases; nucleotides outside the gene matches: 4. This CDR3 reads CSVDRGFDTEAFF. Here the CDR3 DNA reads TGCAGCGTTGACAGGGGGTTCGACACTGAAGCTTTCTTT.

The chain joins TRBV27 to TRBJ2-1, with TRBD2 matching 9 bases. The trim removed 2 bases at V and 7 bases at J, leaving 6 bases unmatched. The CDR3 contains 15 residues. Germline V gives CDR1 MNHEY, CDR2 SMNVEV (reference sequence). CDR3 DNA sequence: TGTGCCAGCAGTTTAATGGCGGGAGGGGTTAATGAGCAGTTCTTC. Translated: CASSLMAGGVNEQFF.

This sequence joins TRBV5-1 and TRBJ1-4; TRBD1 matches 7 bases. The J segment lost 8 bases and the V segment lost 3 bases, leaving 10 bases of the junction unmatched. The CDR3 contains 15 residues. CDR1 SGHRS and CDR2 YFSETQ come from the germline V gene. The CDR3 DNA sequence: TGCGCCAGCAGCTCGACGGGACAGAATGGGGAAAAACTGTTTTTT. It codes for CASSSTGQNGEKLFF.

The chain joins TRBV6-4 to TRBJ1-1; TRBD1 matches at 8 bases. Germline CDR1 reads MRHNA; CDR2 reads SNTAGT. J gave up 0 bases and V 6 bases, and 15 bases lay outside the gene matches. The CDR3 is 18 amino acids. The CDR3 reads CASRPSPGQGHMNTEAFF. As DNA, the CDR3 is TGTGCCAGCAGGCCCTCCCCCGGACAGGGCCACATGAACACTGAAGCTTTCTTT.

The genes are TRBV6-6 and TRBJ2-7; TRBD1 is a possible D gene (5 bases). The germline V gene encodes CDR1 MNHNY and CDR2 SVGAGI (reference sequence). This CDR3 is 13 amino acids long. Trimming cost V 6 bases and J 0 bases, with 9 bases left between them. The CDR3 DNA reads as TGTGCCAGCAGCCCGACAGTCTCCTACGAGCAGTACTTC. This gives the protein CASSPTVSYEQYF.

The gene calls are TRBV28 and TRBJ1-2; 10 positions agree with TRBD1. The trim removed 5 bases at V and 4 bases at J, leaving 7 bases unmatched. The CDR3 length is 15 residues. From germline, CDR1 is MDHEN and CDR2 SYDVKM. Here the CDR3 reads CASSDPGQGIYGYTF. The CDR3 DNA is TGTGCCAGCAGTGACCCGGGACAGGGGATCTATGGCTACACCTTC.

V gene TRBV7-9 combines with J gene TRBJ2-5; D is possibly TRBD2 (5 bases). CDR1 and CDR2 from the germline V gene are SEHNR and FQNEAQ (reference sequence). V shed 3 bases and J shed 4 bases, with 18 bases lying between them. The CDR3 totals 16 residues. This CDR3 reads CASSLEDIRGPETQYF. In DNA form, the CDR3 reads TGTGCCAGCAGCTTGGAAGACATACGAGGGCCAGAGACCCAGTACTTC.

This clone was seen once. This rearrangement joins TRBV9 to TRBJ2-1, with a tentative D call TRBD2 (6 bases). CDR1 is SGDLS and CDR2 is YYNGEE in the germline V gene. This CDR3 has 16 residues. Trimming removed 3 bases at V and 3 bases at J, with 16 bases between. The CDR3 bases are TGTGCCAGCAGCGCGACGGGGAGGTCGAGCTACAATGAGCAGTTCTTC. Translating it yields CASSATGRSSYNEQFF.

The chain has TRBV27 and TRBJ1-2, with TRBD1 identical over 8 bases. J gave up 2 bases and V 3 bases, and 5 bases lay outside the gene matches. The CDR3 contains 15 residues. Germline V gives CDR1 MNHEY, CDR2 SMNVEV (reference sequence). DNA for the CDR3: TGTGCCAGCAGTTTTTACAGGGGGGTAAACTATGGCTACACCTTC. Translation: CASSFYRGVNYGYTF.

Regarding this clone: One end of the junction varies from germline; a read error may be responsible. V is TRBV5-1 and J is TRBJ2-7, with 9 bases identical to TRBD1. The CDR3 has 15 residues. CDR1 is SGHRS, CDR2 YFSETQ, per germline. The CDR3 reads CASSLLADRGYEQYF. CDR3 DNA sequence: TGTGCCAGCAGCTTGTTAGCGGACAGGGGCTACGAGCAGTACTTC.

The chain links TRBV21-1 to TRBJ1-4; TRBD1 is the table's D call and was not checked against the DNA. TRBV21-1 is recorded as a pseudogene. CDR3 length: 15 amino acids. CDR3 region: CASSRGQDNNEKLFF. The CDR3 DNA follows: TGTGCCAGCAGCCGAGGACAGGATAATAATGAAAAACTGTTTTTT.

V gene TRBV28 combines with J gene TRBJ2-1, with 8 bases aligning to TRBD2. CDR1 is MDHEN, CDR2 SYDVKM, per germline. The J segment lost 0 bases and the V segment lost 6 bases, leaving 7 bases of the junction unmatched. The CDR3 covers 16 residues. CDR3 nucleotide sequence: TGTGCCAGCAGATCCACTAGCGGAAGCTCCTACAATGAGCAGTTCTTC. It yields the protein CASRSTSGSSYNEQFF. Full variable domain (outside the CDR3, taken from reference TRBV28 and TRBJ2-1): DVKVTQSSRYLVKRTGEKVFLECVQDMDHENMFWYRQDPGLGLRLIYFSYDVKMKEKGDIPEGYSVSREKKERFSLILESASTNQTSMYLCASRSTSGSSYNEQFFGPGTRLTVL.